This T cell receptor beta chain came from a study of OX40 agonist ivuxolimab in advanced cancers. Study results and caveats: Certain nonresponders likewise exhibited a low normalized T-cell clonal expansion. Among the lowest peripheral clonal expansion occurred in 0.1-3.0 mg/kg partial responders. Not determined was the antigen specificity of the expanded peripheral T cells.

The CDR3 spans 17 residues. Trimming at V came to 0 bases and at J to 2 bases, leaving 4 bases not matched to a gene. Germline loops: CDR1 SGHNT, CDR2 YENEEA. Sequencing used immunoSEQ multiplex PCR; TCRdb keeps in-frame clones, though not all of them. The data show fewer than 90,000 clones, around 89% seen once. Details on this clone: No antigen is known for it.

This specimen consisted of CD4+ or CD8+ T cells sorted from blood, obtained in a trial of the OX40 agonist ivuxolimab. This chain uses TRBV11-3 with TRBJ2-7, with TRBD2 matching 13 bases. The clonotype comes from an adult with an advanced solid tumor such as melanoma, head and neck, liver or kidney cancer. The CDR3 sequence is CASSLDSGLAGTYEQYF. DNA of the CDR3: TGTGCCAGCAGCTTAGATTCGGGACTAGCGGGGACCTACGAGCAGTACTTC.